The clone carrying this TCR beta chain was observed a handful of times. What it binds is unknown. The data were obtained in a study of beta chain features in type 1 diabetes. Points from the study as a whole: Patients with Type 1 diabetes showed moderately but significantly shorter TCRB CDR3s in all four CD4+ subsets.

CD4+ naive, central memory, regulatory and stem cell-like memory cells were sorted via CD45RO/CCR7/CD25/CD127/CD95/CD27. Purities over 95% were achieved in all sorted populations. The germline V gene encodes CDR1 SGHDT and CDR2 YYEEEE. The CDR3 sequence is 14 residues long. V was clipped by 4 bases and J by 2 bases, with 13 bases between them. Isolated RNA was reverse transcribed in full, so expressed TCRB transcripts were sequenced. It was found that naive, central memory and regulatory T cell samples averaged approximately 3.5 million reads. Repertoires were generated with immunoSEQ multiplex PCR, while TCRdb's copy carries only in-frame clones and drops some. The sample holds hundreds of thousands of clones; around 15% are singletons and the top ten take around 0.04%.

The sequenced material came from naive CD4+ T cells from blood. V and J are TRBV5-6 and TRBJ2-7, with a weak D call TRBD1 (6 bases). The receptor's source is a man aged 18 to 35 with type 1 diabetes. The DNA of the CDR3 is TGTGCCAGCAGCACCCCTCAGGGGCCCTACGAGCAGTACTTC. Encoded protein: CASSTPQGPYEQYF.